These T cell receptor beta chains were read from a single sample in a study of PD-L1 blockade in urothelial cancer. Measured with immunoSEQ multiplex PCR; TCRdb has only the in-frame clones, and not every one. The sample holds tens of thousands of clones, about 80% seen once. Sequencing was performed on PBMCs, taken around atezolizumab (anti-PD-L1) treatment. Receptors originate from a man aged 40-55 years with urothelial cancer. CDR3s include the opening cysteine and the closing phenylalanine or tryptophan. D genes are given only for firm matches. Expanded clones get a size class; other rows say once, few or many, or leave the size out.

d_gene | abundance | j_gene | v_gene | CDR3aa | CDR3nt
- | - | TRBJ1-5 | TRBV5-6 | CASSLWQYSNQPQHF | TGTGCCAGCAGCTTGTGGCAGTATAGCAATCAGCCCCAGCATTTT
- | - | TRBJ1-6 | TRBV4-1 | CASSQDQGSSYNSPLHF | TGCGCCAGCAGCCAAGATCAGGGGAGCTCCTATAATTCACCCCTCCACTTT
- | - | TRBJ2-5 | TRBV29-1 | CSVRRGGQETQYF | TGCAGCGTCCGACGAGGGGGCCAAGAGACCCAGTACTTC
TRBD1 | - | TRBJ1-3 | TRBV11-2 | CASSGKGAENTIYF | TGTGCCAGCAGCGGGAAGGGGGCGGAGAACACCATATATTTT
- | - | TRBJ2-6 | TRBV27 | CASSSSSTGGANVLTF | TGTGCCAGCAGTTCCTCGTCGACGGGGGGGGCCAACGTCCTGACTTTC
- | - | TRBJ2-7 | TRBV2 | CAGRLYEQYF | TGTGCCGGGAGGTTATACGAGCAGTACTTC
- | - | TRBJ1-2 | TRBV5-1 | CASSPVVGTRTYGYTF | TGCGCCAGCAGCCCGGTAGTCGGGACACGAACTTATGGCTACACCTTC
TRBD2 | - | TRBJ2-7 | TRBV2 | CASRLSGRYEQYF | TGTGCCAGCAGGCTTAGCGGGAGATACGAGCAGTACTTC
TRBD2 | few | TRBJ2-7 | TRBV5-5 | CASSRTSGRLGDEQYF | TGTGCCAGCAGCCGGACTAGCGGGAGACTCGGCGACGAGCAGTACTTC
- | few | TRBJ2-1 | TRBV19 | CASKRDFAYNEQFF | TGTGCCAGTAAGAGGGACTTCGCCTACAATGAGCAGTTCTTC
TRBD2 | - | TRBJ2-7 | TRBV6-4 | CASSDTSGSREQYF | TGTGCCAGCAGTGACACTAGCGGGAGCCGCGAGCAGTACTTC
TRBD1 | - | TRBJ2-7 | TRBV6-1 | CASRETSGGRSYEQYF | TGTGCCAGCAGGGAAACTTCAGGGGGCCGATCCTACGAGCAGTACTTC
- | - | TRBJ1-1 | TRBV7-6 | CASSLAGDTGTEAFF | TGTGCCAGCAGCTTAGCCGGGGACACGGGCACTGAAGCTTTCTTT
TRBD1 | - | TRBJ2-5 | TRBV5-4 | CASSLGDRGRETQYF | TGTGCCAGCAGCTTGGGGGACAGGGGGCGGGAGACCCAGTACTTC
- | - | TRBJ2-6 | TRBV10-1 | CALRGASGANVLTF | TGCGCCCTTCGGGGGGCGTCTGGGGCCAACGTCCTGACTTTC
- | once | TRBJ2-2 | TRBV7-7 | CASSRTGGGELFF | TGTGCTAGCAGCCGGACCGGAGGCGGGGAGCTGTTTTTT
- | once | TRBJ2-7 | TRBV29-1 | CSVAQGSSYEQYF | TGCAGCGTTGCACAGGGTAGCTCCTACGAGCAGTACTTC
- | - | TRBJ1-1 | TRBV12-2 | CASRLSVGTGLNTEAFF | TGTGCAAGTCGCTTATCGGTCGGGACAGGGCTGAACACTGAAGCTTTCTTT
- | few | TRBJ2-2 | TRBV14 | CASSPTSPLGPGELFF | TGTGCCAGCAGCCCTACCAGCCCCCTGGGCCCCGGGGAGCTGTTTTTT
TRBD1 | - | TRBJ1-2 | TRBV27 | CASSLGQGSFGYTF | TGTGCCAGCAGTTTGGGACAGGGGTCCTTTGGCTACACCTTC
- | - | TRBJ2-1 | TRBV2 | CASSLETYNEQFF | TGTGCCAGCAGTTTGGAGACTTACAATGAGCAGTTCTTC
- | once | TRBJ1-1 | TRBV27 | CASSLGAEFYTEAFF | TGTGCCAGCAGTTTAGGGGCAGAGTTTTACACTGAAGCTTTCTTT
TRBD1 | - | TRBJ1-1 | TRBV27 | CATGTALGSEAFF | TGTGCCACCGGGACAGCCCTTGGGTCTGAAGCTTTCTTT
- | - | TRBJ1-2 | TRBV28 | CASSSSYSGYGYTF | TGTGCCAGCAGTTCATCCTACTCGGGCTATGGCTACACCTTC
TRBD1 | - | TRBJ1-2 | TRBV28 | CASSATGGAKGYTF | TGTGCCAGCAGTGCCACAGGGGGTGCCAAGGGCTACACCTTC
TRBD2 | few | TRBJ2-7 | TRBV11-3 | CASSLDRLAGAPGPYEQYF | TGTGCCAGCAGCTTAGATAGGCTAGCGGGAGCGCCTGGGCCCTACGAGCAGTACTTC
TRBD2 | - | TRBJ2-1 | TRBV7-6 | CASERLAGSPYNEQFF | TGTGCCAGCGAAAGACTAGCGGGTTCTCCCTACAATGAGCAGTTCTTC
- | - | TRBJ2-5 | TRBV5-4 | CASSLRQSEETQYF | TGTGCCAGCAGCCTTCGACAGTCCGAAGAGACCCAGTACTTC
TRBD2 | - | TRBJ2-7 | TRBV4-2 | CASSQDPGGPKEQYF | TGTGCCAGCAGCCAAGATCCGGGAGGGCCTAAAGAGCAGTACTTC
- | - | TRBJ2-1 | TRBV29-1 | CSVAGSFSYNEQFF | TGCAGCGTTGCGGGGTCGTTCTCCTACAATGAGCAGTTCTTC
TRBD1 | - | TRBJ2-7 | TRBV2 | CASGDRLYEQYF | TGTGCCAGCGGGGACAGGCTATACGAGCAGTACTTC
- | - | TRBJ2-7 | TRBV28 | CASSFVMRGNEQYF | TGTGCCAGCAGTTTCGTCATGAGGGGGAACGAGCAGTACTTC
TRBD2 | - | TRBJ2-2 | TRBV2 | CASSLAGDTGELFF | TGTGCCAGCAGCCTAGCGGGAGACACCGGGGAGCTGTTTTTT
TRBD1 | - | TRBJ2-2 | TRBV30 | CAWRAPGTGGTGELFF | TGTGCCTGGAGAGCCCCCGGGACAGGCGGCACCGGGGAGCTGTTTTTT
TRBD1 | - | TRBJ2-7 | TRBV5-1 | CASSLSGTEYEQYF | TGCGCCAGCAGCTTATCCGGGACAGAGTACGAGCAGTACTTC
TRBD1 | - | TRBJ1-1 | TRBV5-1 | CASSLLGQGGEAFF | TGCGCCAGCAGCTTACTTGGACAGGGGGGAGAAGCTTTCTTT
TRBD1 | - | TRBJ1-2 | TRBV2 | CASSDGTGGGYTF | TGTGCCAGCAGTGACGGGACAGGTGGTGGCTACACCTTC
- | - | TRBJ1-4 | TRBV28 | CASTLPGQTVKLFF | TGTGCCAGCACCCTCCCCGGACAGACCGTTAAACTGTTTTTT
- | - | TRBJ2-2 | TRBV9 | CASSVRAITGELFF | TGTGCCAGCAGCGTCAGGGCGATCACCGGGGAGCTGTTTTTT
TRBD1 | - | TRBJ2-2 | TRBV18 | CASRVGQENTGELFF | TGTGCCAGCCGCGTGGGACAGGAGAACACCGGGGAGCTGTTTTTT
- | - | TRBJ1-1 | TRBV19 | CASSAPGGWRTEAFF | TGTGCCAGTAGTGCCCCGGGAGGGTGGAGGACTGAAGCTTTCTTT
- | - | TRBJ1-1 | TRBV19 | CASSISGINTEAFF | TGTGCCAGTAGTATATCAGGGATCAACACTGAAGCTTTCTTT
TRBD2 | - | TRBJ2-1 | TRBV19 | CASSMWTSGTYNEQFF | TGTGCCAGTAGTATGTGGACTAGCGGGACCTACAATGAGCAGTTCTTC